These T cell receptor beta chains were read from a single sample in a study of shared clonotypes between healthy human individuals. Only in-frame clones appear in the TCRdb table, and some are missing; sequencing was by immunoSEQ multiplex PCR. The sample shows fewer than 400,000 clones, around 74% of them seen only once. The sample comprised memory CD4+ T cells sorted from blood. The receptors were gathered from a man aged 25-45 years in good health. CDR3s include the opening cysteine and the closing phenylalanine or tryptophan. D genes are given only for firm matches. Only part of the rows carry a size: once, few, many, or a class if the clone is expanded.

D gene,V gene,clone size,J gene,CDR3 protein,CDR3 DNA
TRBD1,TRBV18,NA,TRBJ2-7,CASSPRQGRSGEQYF,TGTGCCAGCTCACCACGACAGGGGCGGTCGGGCGAGCAGTACTTC
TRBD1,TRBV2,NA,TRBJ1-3,CASSEQGVGNTIYF,TGTGCCAGCAGTGAACAGGGGGTTGGAAACACCATATATTTT
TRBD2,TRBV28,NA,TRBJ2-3,CASTPYLLAGGTDTQYF,TGTGCCAGCACTCCCTACCTTCTAGCGGGAGGGACAGATACGCAGTATTTT
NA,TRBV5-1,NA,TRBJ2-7,CASSLLGNYEQYF,TGCGCCAGCAGCTTGTTAGGTAACTACGAGCAGTACTTC
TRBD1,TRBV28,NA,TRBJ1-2,CASSLGQATGYTF,TGTGCCAGCAGTCTCGGACAGGCCACGGGCTACACCTTC
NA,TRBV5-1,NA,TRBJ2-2,CASSLGGNPPGELFF,TGCGCCAGCAGCTTGGGAGGGAATCCGCCCGGGGAGCTGTTTTTT
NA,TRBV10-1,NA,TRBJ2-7,CASSSGRWLSGEQYF,TGCGCCAGCAGCTCGGGCAGGTGGCTCTCAGGCGAGCAGTACTTC
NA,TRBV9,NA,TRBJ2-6,CASSAPWDLERFGANVLTF,TGTGCCAGCAGCGCCCCGTGGGACTTGGAGAGGTTTGGGGCCAACGTCCTGACTTTC
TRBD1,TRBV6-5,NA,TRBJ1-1,CASNRQGANTEAFF,TGTGCCAGCAATCGACAGGGGGCGAACACTGAAGCTTTCTTT
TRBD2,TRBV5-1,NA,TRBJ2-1,CASSLEGLAVYNEQFF,TGCGCCAGCAGCTTGGAGGGACTAGCGGTCTACAATGAGCAGTTCTTC
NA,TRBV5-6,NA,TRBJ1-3,CASSLPGFAIYF,TGTGCCAGCAGCTTGCCGGGATTCGCCATATATTTT
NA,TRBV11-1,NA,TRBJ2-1,CASSLGAGSSYNEQFF,TGTGCCAGCAGCTTAGGGGCAGGGAGCTCCTACAATGAGCAGTTCTTC
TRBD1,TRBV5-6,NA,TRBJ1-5,CASSSGQQNQPQHF,TGTGCCAGCAGCTCGGGACAGCAAAATCAGCCCCAGCATTTT
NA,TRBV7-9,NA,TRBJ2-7,CASSPPERSYEQYF,TGTGCCAGCAGCCCCCCGGAGAGGTCCTACGAGCAGTACTTC
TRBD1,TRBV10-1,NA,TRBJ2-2,CASSFDRVGYGELFF,TGCGCCAGCAGTTTTGACAGGGTCGGTTACGGGGAGCTGTTTTTT
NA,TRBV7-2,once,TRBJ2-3,CASSLSHQGGSTDTQYF,TGTGCCAGCAGCTTATCTCATCAGGGCGGAAGCACAGATACGCAGTATTTT
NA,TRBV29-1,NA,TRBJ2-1,CSVGAGHEQFF,TGCAGCGTGGGCGCTGGGCATGAGCAGTTCTTC
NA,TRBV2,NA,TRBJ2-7,CASSLVEQYF,TGTGCCAGCAGTCTAGTCGAGCAGTACTTC
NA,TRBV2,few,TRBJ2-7,CASSEPPVYEQYF,TGTGCCAGCAGTGAACCTCCCGTCTACGAGCAGTACTTC
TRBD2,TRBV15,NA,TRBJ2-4,CATSSGGGSKNIQYF,TGTGCCACCAGCAGCGGCGGGGGGAGCAAAAACATTCAGTACTTC
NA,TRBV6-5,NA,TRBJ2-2,CASSYVGINTGELFF,TGTGCCAGCAGTTACGTAGGAATTAACACCGGGGAGCTGTTTTTT
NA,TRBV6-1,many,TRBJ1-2,CASGRTDSNYGYTF,TGTGCCAGCGGCCGGACGGATTCTAACTATGGCTACACCTTC
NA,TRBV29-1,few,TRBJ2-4,CSARTVGDLAKNIQYF,TGCAGCGCCCGGACAGTTGGGGATCTAGCCAAAAACATTCAGTACTTC
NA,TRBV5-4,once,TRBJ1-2,CASSLFFGGDYGYTF,TGTGCCAGCAGCCTTTTTTTTGGGGGGGACTATGGCTACACCTTC
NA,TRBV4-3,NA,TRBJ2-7,CASSQDPQGPYEQYF,TGCGCCAGCAGCCAAGACCCTCAAGGGCCATACGAGCAGTACTTC
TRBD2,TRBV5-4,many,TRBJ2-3,CASSFYAGGRTDTQYF,TGTGCCAGCAGCTTCTACGCGGGAGGACGCACAGATACGCAGTATTTT
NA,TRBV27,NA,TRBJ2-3,CASSLVWDRAQYF,TGTGCCAGCAGTTTAGTTTGGGACCGGGCGCAGTATTTT
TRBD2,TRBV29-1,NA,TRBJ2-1,CSVGGNAGGPSSEQFF,TGCAGCGTAGGAGGGAACGCGGGAGGGCCTTCAAGTGAGCAGTTCTTC
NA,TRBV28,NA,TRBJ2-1,CASSRRGIEQFF,TGTGCCAGCAGCCGGAGAGGGATTGAGCAGTTCTTC
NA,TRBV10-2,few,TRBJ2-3,CASSEGSPDTQYF,TGCGCCAGCAGTGAGGGGTCACCCGATACGCAGTATTTT
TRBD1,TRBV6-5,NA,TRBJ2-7,CASRNPRTGGIQYF,TGTGCCAGCAGAAATCCTCGGACAGGGGGTATACAGTACTTC
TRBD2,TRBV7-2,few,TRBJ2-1,CASSLVPGLAGNNEQFF,TGTGCCAGCAGCTTAGTACCGGGACTAGCGGGGAACAATGAGCAGTTCTTC
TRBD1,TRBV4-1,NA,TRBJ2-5,CASSQDPGLPGTGGQTQYF,TGCGCCAGCAGCCAAGATCCGGGTCTCCCCGGGACAGGGGGACAGACCCAGTACTTC
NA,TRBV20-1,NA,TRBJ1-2,CGLVGIYGYTF,TGCGGACTAGTAGGGATCTATGGCTACACCTTC
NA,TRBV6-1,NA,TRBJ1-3,CASSAAWRSGNTIYF,TGTGCCAGCAGCGCGGCCTGGCGCTCTGGAAACACCATATATTTT
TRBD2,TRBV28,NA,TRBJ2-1,CASSFAVLAGGGSNEQFF,TGTGCCAGCAGTTTCGCGGTCCTAGCGGGAGGAGGGAGCAATGAGCAGTTCTTC
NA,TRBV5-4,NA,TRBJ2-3,CASNEDGASTDTQYF,TGTGCCAGCAACGAGGACGGTGCTAGCACAGATACGCAGTATTTT